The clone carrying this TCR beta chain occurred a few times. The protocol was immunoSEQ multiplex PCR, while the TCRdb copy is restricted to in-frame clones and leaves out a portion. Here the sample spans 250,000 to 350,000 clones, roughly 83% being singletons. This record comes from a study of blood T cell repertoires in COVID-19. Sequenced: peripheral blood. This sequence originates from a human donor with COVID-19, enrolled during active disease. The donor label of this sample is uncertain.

The CDR3 loop is CASSLVGLAGEMDEQFF. CDR3 DNA sequence: TGTGCCAGCAGCTTAGTCGGACTAGCGGGAGAAATGGATGAGCAGTTCTTC. The V gene is TRBV7-9, the J gene TRBJ2-1; 13 bases are shared with TRBD2. J gave up 8 bases and V 1 base, and 8 bases lay outside the gene matches. This CDR3 spans 17 amino acids. Germline loops: CDR1 SEHNR, CDR2 FQNEAQ (reference sequence).